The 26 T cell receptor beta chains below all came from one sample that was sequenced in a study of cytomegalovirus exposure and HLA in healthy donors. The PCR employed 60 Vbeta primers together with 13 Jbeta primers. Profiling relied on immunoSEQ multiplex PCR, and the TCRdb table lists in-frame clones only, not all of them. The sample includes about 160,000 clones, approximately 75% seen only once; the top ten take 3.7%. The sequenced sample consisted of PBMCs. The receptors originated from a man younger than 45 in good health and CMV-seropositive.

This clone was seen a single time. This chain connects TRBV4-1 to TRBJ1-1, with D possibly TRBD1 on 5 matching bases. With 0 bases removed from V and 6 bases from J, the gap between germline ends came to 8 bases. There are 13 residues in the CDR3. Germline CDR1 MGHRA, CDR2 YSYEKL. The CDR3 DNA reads TGCGCCAGCAGCCAAGATGGGGGGGCTGAAGCTTTCTTT. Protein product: CASSQDGGAEAFF.

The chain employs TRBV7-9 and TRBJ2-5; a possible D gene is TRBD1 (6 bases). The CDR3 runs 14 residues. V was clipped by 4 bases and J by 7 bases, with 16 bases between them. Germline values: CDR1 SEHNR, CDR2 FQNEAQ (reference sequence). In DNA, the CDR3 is TGTGCCAGCAGCTCACCGGGACAAATATCGACCCAGTACTTC. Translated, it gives CASSSPGQISTQYF.

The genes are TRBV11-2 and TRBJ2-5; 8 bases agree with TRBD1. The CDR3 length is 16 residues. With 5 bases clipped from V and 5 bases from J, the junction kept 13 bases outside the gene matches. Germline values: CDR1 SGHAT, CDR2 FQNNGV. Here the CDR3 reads CASSPTGGARIETQYF. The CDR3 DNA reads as TGTGCCAGCAGCCCAACAGGGGGTGCCCGTATTGAGACCCAGTACTTC.

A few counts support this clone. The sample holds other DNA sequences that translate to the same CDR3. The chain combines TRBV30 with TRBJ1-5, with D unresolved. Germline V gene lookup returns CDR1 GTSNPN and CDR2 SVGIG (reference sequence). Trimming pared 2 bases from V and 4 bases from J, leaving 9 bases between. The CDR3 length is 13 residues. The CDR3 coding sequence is TGTGCCTGGAGTTTAGGAGATAATCAGCCCCAGCATTTT. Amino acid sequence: CAWSLGDNQPQHF.

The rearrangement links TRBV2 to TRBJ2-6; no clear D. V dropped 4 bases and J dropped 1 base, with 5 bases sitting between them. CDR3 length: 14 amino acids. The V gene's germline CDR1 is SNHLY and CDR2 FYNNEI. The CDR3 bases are TGTGCCAGCAGTGCTACGTCTGGGGCCAACGTCCTGACTTTC. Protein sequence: CASSATSGANVLTF.

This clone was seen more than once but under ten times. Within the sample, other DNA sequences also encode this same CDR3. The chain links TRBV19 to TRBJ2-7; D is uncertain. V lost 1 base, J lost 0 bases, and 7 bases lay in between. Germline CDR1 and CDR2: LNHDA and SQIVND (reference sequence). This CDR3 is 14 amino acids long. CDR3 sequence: CASSIGGFSYEQYF. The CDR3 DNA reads TGTGCCAGTAGTATAGGCGGCTTCTCCTACGAGCAGTACTTC.

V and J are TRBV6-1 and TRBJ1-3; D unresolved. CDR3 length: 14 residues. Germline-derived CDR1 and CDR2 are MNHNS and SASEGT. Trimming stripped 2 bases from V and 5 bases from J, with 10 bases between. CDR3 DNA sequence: TGTGCCAGCAGTGAAATCAGTAATAGAAACACCATATATTTT. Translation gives CASSEISNRNTIYF.

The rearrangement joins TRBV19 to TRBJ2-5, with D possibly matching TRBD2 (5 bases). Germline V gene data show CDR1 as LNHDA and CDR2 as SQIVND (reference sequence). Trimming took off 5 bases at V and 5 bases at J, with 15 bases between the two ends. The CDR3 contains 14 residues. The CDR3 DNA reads TGTGCCAGTAGTTCGCAACCGGGGTGGGAGACCCAGTACTTC. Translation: CASSSQPGWETQYF. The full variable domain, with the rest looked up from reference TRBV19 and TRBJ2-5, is DGGITQSPKYLFRKEGQNVTLSCEQNLNHDAMYWYRQDPGQGLRLIYYSQIVNDFQKGDIAEGYSVSREKKESFPLTVTSAQKNPTAFYLCASSSQPGWETQYFGPGTRLLVL.

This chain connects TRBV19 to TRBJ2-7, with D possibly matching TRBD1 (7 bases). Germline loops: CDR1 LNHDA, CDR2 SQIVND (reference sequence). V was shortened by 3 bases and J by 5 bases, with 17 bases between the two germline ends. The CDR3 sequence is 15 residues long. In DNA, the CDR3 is TGTGCCAGTAGTATGGGGAGACAGGGCGGGAACGAGCAGTACTTC. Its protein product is CASSMGRQGGNEQYF.

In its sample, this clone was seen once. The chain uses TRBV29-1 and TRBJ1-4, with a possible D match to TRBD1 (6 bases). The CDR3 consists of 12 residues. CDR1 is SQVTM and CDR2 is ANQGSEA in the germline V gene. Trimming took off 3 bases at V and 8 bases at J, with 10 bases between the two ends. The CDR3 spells CSVDRGEEKLFF. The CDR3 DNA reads TGCAGCGTTGACAGGGGTGAGGAAAAACTGTTTTTT. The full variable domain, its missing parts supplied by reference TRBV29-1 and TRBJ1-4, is SAVISQKPSRDICQRGTSLTIQCQVDSQVTMMFWYRQQPGQSLTLIATANQGSEATYESGFVIDKFPISRPNLTFSTLTVSNMSPEDSSIYLCSVDRGEEKLFFGSGTQLSVL.

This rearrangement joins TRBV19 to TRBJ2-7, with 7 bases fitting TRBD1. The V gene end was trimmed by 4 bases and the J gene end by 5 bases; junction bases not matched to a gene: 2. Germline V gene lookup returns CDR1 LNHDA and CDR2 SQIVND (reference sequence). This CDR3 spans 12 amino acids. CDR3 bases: TGTGCCAGTAGTAACAGGGGCCACGAGCAGTACTTC. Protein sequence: CASSNRGHEQYF.

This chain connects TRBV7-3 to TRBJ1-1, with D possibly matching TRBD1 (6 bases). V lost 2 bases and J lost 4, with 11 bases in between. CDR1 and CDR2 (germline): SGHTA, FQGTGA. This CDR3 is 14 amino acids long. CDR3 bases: TGTGCCAGCAGCTTACGACAGGTGTCCACTGAAGCTTTCTTT. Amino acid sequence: CASSLRQVSTEAFF. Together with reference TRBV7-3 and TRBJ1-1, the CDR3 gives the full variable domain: GAGVSQTPSNKVTEKGKYVELRCDPISGHTALYWYRQSLGQGPEFLIYFQGTGAADDSGLPNDRFFAVRPEGSVSTLKIQRTERGDSAVYLCASSLRQVSTEAFFGQGTRLTVV.

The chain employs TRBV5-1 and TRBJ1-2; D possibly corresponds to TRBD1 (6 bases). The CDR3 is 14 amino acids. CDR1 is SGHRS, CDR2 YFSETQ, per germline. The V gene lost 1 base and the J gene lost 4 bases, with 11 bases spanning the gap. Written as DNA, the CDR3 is TGCGCCAGCAGCTTGCGCGGACAGCGCTATGGCTACACCTTC. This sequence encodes CASSLRGQRYGYTF.

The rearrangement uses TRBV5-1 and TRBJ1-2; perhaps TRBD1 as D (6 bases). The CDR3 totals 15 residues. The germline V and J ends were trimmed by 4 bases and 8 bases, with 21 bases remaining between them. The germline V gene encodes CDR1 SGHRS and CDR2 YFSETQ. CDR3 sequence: CASSTYSTGTRGYTF. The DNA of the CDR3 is TGCGCCAGCAGCACCTATTCAACAGGGACGAGGGGCTACACCTTC.

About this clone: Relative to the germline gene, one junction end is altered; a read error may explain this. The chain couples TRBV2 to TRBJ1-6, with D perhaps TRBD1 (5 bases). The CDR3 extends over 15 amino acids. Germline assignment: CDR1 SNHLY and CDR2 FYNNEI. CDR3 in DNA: TGTGCCAGCAGTGGACAGACCTGGTATAGTTCACCCCTCCACTTT. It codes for CASSGQTWYSSPLHF.

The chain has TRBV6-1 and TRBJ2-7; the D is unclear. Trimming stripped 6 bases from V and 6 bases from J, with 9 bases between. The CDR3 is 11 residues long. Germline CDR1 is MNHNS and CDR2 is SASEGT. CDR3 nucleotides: TGTGCCAGCAGCCCCCTTCTCGAGCAGTACTTC. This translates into CASSPLLEQYF.

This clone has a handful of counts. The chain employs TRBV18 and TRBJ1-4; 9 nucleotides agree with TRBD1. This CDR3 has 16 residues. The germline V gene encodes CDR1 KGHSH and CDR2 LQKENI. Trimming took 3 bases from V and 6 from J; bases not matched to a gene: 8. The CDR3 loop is CASSPNTGTGHEKLFF. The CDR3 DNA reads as TGTGCCAGCTCACCCAACACCGGGACAGGGCATGAAAAACTGTTTTTT.

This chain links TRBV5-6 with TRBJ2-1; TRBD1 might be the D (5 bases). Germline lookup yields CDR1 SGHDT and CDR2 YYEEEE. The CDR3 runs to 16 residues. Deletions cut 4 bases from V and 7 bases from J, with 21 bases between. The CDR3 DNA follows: TGTGCCAGCAGCCATCAACGTCGCAGGGTCGGGAATGAGCAGTTCTTC. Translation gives CASSHQRRRVGNEQFF.

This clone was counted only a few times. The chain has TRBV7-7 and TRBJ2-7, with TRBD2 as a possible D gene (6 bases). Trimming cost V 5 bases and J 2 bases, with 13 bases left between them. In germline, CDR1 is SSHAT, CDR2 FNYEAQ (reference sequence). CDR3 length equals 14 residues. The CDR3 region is CASSPAGGPYEQYF. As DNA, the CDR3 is TGTGCCAGCAGCCCTGCCGGAGGGCCCTACGAGCAGTACTTC.

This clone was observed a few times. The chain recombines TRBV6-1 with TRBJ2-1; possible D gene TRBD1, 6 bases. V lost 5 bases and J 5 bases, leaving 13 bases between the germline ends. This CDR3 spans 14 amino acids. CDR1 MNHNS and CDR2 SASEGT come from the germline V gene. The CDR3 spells CASSKYRTDNEQFF. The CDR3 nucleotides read TGTGCCAGCAGTAAATATCGGACAGACAATGAGCAGTTCTTC.

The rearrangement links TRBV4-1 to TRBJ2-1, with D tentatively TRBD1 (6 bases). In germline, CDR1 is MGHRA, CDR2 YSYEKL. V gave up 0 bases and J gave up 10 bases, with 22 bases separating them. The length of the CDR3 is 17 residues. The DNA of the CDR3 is TGCGCCAGCAGCCAAGATCGACACTTACCGCAGGGGCAAGAGCAGTTCTTC. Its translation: CASSQDRHLPQGQEQFF.

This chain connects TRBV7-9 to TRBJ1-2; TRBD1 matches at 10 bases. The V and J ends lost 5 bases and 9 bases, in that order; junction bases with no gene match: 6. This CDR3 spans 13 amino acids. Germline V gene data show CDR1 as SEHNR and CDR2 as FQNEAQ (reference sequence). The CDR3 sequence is CASSRDRGNSYTF. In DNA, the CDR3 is TGTGCCAGCAGCCGGGACAGGGGCAACAGCTACACCTTC. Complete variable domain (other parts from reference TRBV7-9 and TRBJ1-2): DTGVSQNPRHKITKRGQNVTFRCDPISEHNRLYWYRQTLGQGPEFLTYFQNEAQLEKSRLLSDRFSAERPKGSFSTLEIQRTEQGDSAMYLCASSRDRGNSYTFGSGTRLTVV.

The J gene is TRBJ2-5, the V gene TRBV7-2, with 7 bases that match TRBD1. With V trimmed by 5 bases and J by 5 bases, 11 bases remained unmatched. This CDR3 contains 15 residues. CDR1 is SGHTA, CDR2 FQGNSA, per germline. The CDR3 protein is CASSPRRGGGETQYF. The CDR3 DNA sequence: TGTGCCAGCAGCCCGCGGAGAGGGGGCGGTGAGACCCAGTACTTC.

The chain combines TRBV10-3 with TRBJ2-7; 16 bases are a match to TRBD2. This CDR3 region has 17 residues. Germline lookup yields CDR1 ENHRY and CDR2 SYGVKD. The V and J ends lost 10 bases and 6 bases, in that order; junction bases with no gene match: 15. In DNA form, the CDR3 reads TGTGCCACCTTGAGCTCCGGGACTAGCGGGGGGGCCGCCGAGCAGTACTTC. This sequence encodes CATLSSGTSGGAAEQYF.

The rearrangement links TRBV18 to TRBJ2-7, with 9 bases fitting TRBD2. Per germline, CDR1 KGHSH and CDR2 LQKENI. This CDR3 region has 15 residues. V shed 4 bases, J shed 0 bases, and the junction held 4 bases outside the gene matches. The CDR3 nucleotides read TGTGCCAGCTCACTTAGCGGGGGAAGCTCCTACGAGCAGTACTTC. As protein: CASSLSGGSSYEQYF.

CDR3 DNA: TGTGCCAGCAGCCGGGACAGGCAAGAGACCCAGTACTTC. Protein sequence: CASSRDRQETQYF. This chain links TRBV7-9 with TRBJ2-5; 8 bases are shared with TRBD1. In germline, CDR1 is SEHNR, CDR2 FQNEAQ (reference sequence). V lost 5 bases and J lost 2; bases outside the gene matches: 1. The CDR3 has 13 residues.